The rows below give T cell receptor beta chains drawn from one sample of a study of cytomegalovirus exposure and HLA in healthy donors. Only in-frame clones appear in the TCRdb table, and some are missing; sequencing was by immunoSEQ multiplex PCR. The data contain more than 90,000 clones, around 89% of them seen just once; the ten biggest clones take up around 2%. The specimen was PBMCs. The source of these receptors is a man aged 18-30 years in good health and CMV-seronegative. Each CDR3 is given without its conserved first and last residue. Some rows have no size entry. The others give once, few or many, or a class for an expanded clone.

TRBJ1-2	-	TRBV6-5	ASRDTANYGYT
TRBJ1-4	-	TRBV6-6	ASSPDTGDVREKLF
TRBJ1-1	-	TRBV29-1	SVRTGRLAF
TRBJ1-5	-	TRBV19	ASSRGGNQPQH
TRBJ1-6	few	TRBV15	ATSQRRGDNSPLH
TRBJ2-1	-	TRBV10-3	AISGVGAANNEQF
TRBJ1-1	-	TRBV7-2	ASSLVVHSLNTEAF
TRBJ2-1	-	TRBV5-4	ASSEGGEQF
TRBJ2-1	-	TRBV27	ASSYLRGNEQF
TRBJ2-7	-	TRBV20-1	SAPLGYEQY
TRBJ2-1	-	TRBV7-9	ASSPADEQF
TRBJ2-7	-	TRBV13	ASSLRDRGAEQY
TRBJ2-2	-	TRBV7-2	ASRRRGVSGELF
TRBJ2-2	-	TRBV29-1	SVASLGPGGELF
TRBJ2-5	-	TRBV7-9	ASTPQGQGAGETQY
TRBJ1-2	-	TRBV18	ASSPTDRADGYT
TRBJ2-1	-	TRBV6-5	ATKPMLSIHEQF
TRBJ2-7	-	TRBV29-1	SVKTGLAGDYEQY
TRBJ2-2	-	TRBV7-6	ASSFGPGGTGELF
TRBJ2-7	once	TRBV28	ASSPPNSEGTSETYEQY
TRBJ2-2	-	TRBV9	ASSGRTGSNTGELF
TRBJ2-2	-	TRBV11-2	ASSRRGNTGELF
TRBJ2-1	-	TRBV14	ASSQRQGRNEQF
TRBJ2-1	-	TRBV28	ASRGDSKGEQF
TRBJ2-1	-	TRBV28	ASFMPGLAGGYNEQF
TRBJ2-5	-	TRBV27	ASSLDRVTETQY
TRBJ2-3	-	TRBV4-1	ASSQALRTETDYTQY
TRBJ2-2	-	TRBV7-9	ASGEQGAQVGELF
TRBJ2-7	-	TRBV10-3	AIRQGAGYEQY
TRBJ2-3	-	TRBV30	AWSLGQGGTDTQY
TRBJ2-1	-	TRBV4-1	ASSQVRLAGGRSYNEQF
TRBJ1-1	-	TRBV18	ASSPPTGEDFTEAF
TRBJ2-7	-	TRBV7-9	ASSLISGYEQY
TRBJ1-2	-	TRBV4-2	ASSQESQKNYGYT
TRBJ1-5	-	TRBV30	AYQGNSNQPQH
TRBJ2-7	-	TRBV14	ASSPGLKWTGNYEQY
TRBJ1-5	-	TRBV7-9	ASSFSRAGNLNQPQH
TRBJ1-3	-	TRBV13	ASRSTGNTIY
TRBJ2-1	once	TRBV14	ASSLRGGQENLNNEQF
TRBJ2-3	-	TRBV6-4	ASSDSGGRPDTQY
TRBJ1-5	-	TRBV2	ASSVRQGGNQPQH
TRBJ2-2	-	TRBV2	ASSQQGLLTGELF